Listed here is a single TCR beta chain. Germline assignment: CDR1 SQVTM and CDR2 ANQGSEA. V lost 6 bases to trimming and J lost 8 bases, with 13 bases between them. This CDR3 is 12 amino acids long. This entry is derived from a study of blood T cells in healthy people across ages. PCR was performed a second time for about 7 to 12 cycles using a sample-barcoded 5' primer and a J-beta primer mix. One entry per CDR3 protein, called by TCRdb with MiXCR from the 5' RACE reads. The sample has around 970,000 distinct CDR3 sequences; just over 50% are singletons. The donors, healthy Caucasians from Russia, were aged about 6 to 100.

The chain joins TRBV29-1 to TRBJ1-4; D gene ambiguous. Sequenced: blood. The clonotype was recovered from a woman aged 60-75 years in good health. CDR3 DNA: TGCAGCGTGTTCGGGAAGGGCGAAAAACTGTTTTTT. Encoded protein: CSVFGKGEKLFF.